The clone carrying this TCR beta chain has a handful of counts. The antigen is unknown. The data are from a study of T cells in localized non-small cell lung cancer. Study-level results: The greatest T cell clonality was found in uninvolved adjacent lung (higher than in tumor). Among blood samples, higher T cell density accompanied longer overall survival. Median roughly 57 top-100 tumor clones were shared with paired adjacent lung.

The trim removed 4 bases at V and 1 base at J, leaving 2 bases unmatched. The CDR3 has 15 residues. Germline assignment: CDR1 SNHLY and CDR2 FYNNEI. Profiled with immunoSEQ multiplex PCR; TCRdb holds only in-frame clones, not every one. The table shows over 20,000 clones, with approximately 83% occurring only once. The chain is built from TRBV2 and TRBJ2-2; 8 bases match TRBD1. Sequenced material: PBMCs, taken before any cancer treatment. This sequence originates from a man aged 40-75 years with stage II lung adenocarcinoma. CDR3 coding DNA: TGTGCCAGCAGTGGGACAGGGAGGAACACCGGGGAGCTGTTTTTT. Amino acids: CASSGTGRNTGELFF. The full variable domain, its missing parts supplied by reference TRBV2 and TRBJ2-2, is EPEVTQTPSHQVTQMGQEVILRCVPISNHLYFYWYRQILGQKVEFLVSFYNNEISEKSEIFDDQFSVERPDGSNFTLKIRSTKLEDSAMYFCASSGTGRNTGELFFGEGSRLTVL.